A single sample gave rise to the 11 T cell receptor beta chains below, sequenced in a study of molecular identifiers for immune sequencing clone quantification. Each CDR3 protein gets one entry after TCRdb re-called the PCR reads with MiXCR. The sample includes some 650,000 distinct CDR3 sequences, about 20% of them seen just once. The specimen was naive CD8+ T cells from blood, with Jurkat cell RNA spiked in. Sample subset: FACS-sorted CD8+CD4-CCR7+CD45RA+ naive T cells. The receptors derive from a human donor in good health. Some libraries in this study had Jurkat cell RNA spiked in.

As regards this clonotype: A much larger clonotype is one base distant, so this may be a read error. The chain employs TRBV7-9 and TRBJ1-4; tentative D call: TRBD1 (6 bases). This CDR3 region has 16 residues. Germline CDR1 is SEHNR and CDR2 is FQNEAQ (reference sequence). The CDR3 DNA reads as TGTGCCAGCAGCTTAGGTCCGACAGGAACTAATGAACAACTGTTTTTT. Encoded protein: CASSLGPTGTNEQLFF.

V gene TRBV20-1 combines with J gene TRBJ2-7, with D perhaps TRBD1 (8 bases). V lost 3 bases to trimming and J lost 1 base, with 19 bases between them. The germline V gene encodes CDR1 DFQATT and CDR2 SNEGSKA (reference sequence). The CDR3 runs to 16 residues. Here the CDR3 reads CSARMTRGDRSYEQYF. CDR3 DNA sequence: TGCAGTGCTAGGATGACTCGGGGGGACAGGTCCTACGAGCAGTACTTC.

Notes on this clonotype: This sequence may be a read error, since a much larger clone differs from it by one base. In nucleotides, the CDR3 is TGTGCCTGGAGTATCGCCGGGGAGCTGTTTTTT. It translates to CAWSIAGELFF. The chain carries TRBV30 and TRBJ2-2; no reliable D call. Trimming took off 2 bases at V and 6 bases at J, with 4 bases between the two ends. The CDR3 loop spans 11 amino acids. The V gene's germline CDR1 is GTSNPN and CDR2 SVGIG (reference sequence).

This clonotype turned up a few times. The J gene is TRBJ2-1, the V gene TRBV7-2, with 8 positions matching TRBD2. Germline CDR1 SGHTA, CDR2 FQGNSA. Trimming removed 5 bases from V and 9 bases from J; junction bases left unmatched: 15. The CDR3 spans 16 residues. The CDR3 here is CASSGASGPKHSEQFF. The CDR3 nucleotides are TGTGCCAGCAGCGGAGCTAGCGGGCCAAAACATAGTGAGCAGTTCTTC.

This clonotype appeared a few times. The chain recombines TRBV27 with TRBJ2-7; 7 nucleotides agree with TRBD1. The CDR3 contains 14 residues. Germline trimming cut 6 bases from V and 2 bases from J; bases unmatched to any gene: 7. Germline CDR1 and CDR2: MNHEY and SMNVEV (reference sequence). This CDR3 reads CASRSAGGPYEQYF. As DNA, the CDR3 is TGTGCCAGCAGATCGGCAGGGGGACCCTACGAGCAGTACTTC.

This clonotype was counted many times. This rearrangement joins TRBV14 to TRBJ1-5; no firm D call. Germline V gives CDR1 SGHDN, CDR2 FVKESK. The CDR3 consists of 16 residues. V was clipped by 0 bases and J by 0 bases, with 9 bases between them. The DNA for the CDR3 is TGTGCCAGCAGCCAAGACCAACAATATAGCAATCAGCCCCAGCATTTT. It codes for CASSQDQQYSNQPQHF.

This chain joins TRBV5-4 and TRBJ2-1; TRBD2 might be the D (6 bases). This CDR3 has 14 amino acids. Trimming removed 4 bases at V and 8 bases at J, with 16 bases between. Germline V gene sequence: CDR1 SGHNT, CDR2 YYREEE (reference sequence). The DNA for the CDR3 is TGTGCCAGCAGCCCGGGGGACCTCCGGGATGAGCAGTTCTTC. Translating gives CASSPGDLRDEQFF.

A few counts support this clonotype. Given the absence of the conserved phenylalanine or tryptophan at the CDR3 end, a read error is likely. CDR3 amino acids: CASSQDRSTLSNSLTLHS. The DNA for the CDR3 is TGCGCCAGCAGCCAAGATAGGTCGACGCTGTCTAATTCCCTCACCCTCCACTCT. V is TRBV4-3 and J is TRBJ1-6; no clear D gene. Germline values: CDR1 LGHNA, CDR2 YSLEER. With 0 bases removed from V and 14 bases from J, the gap between germline ends came to 26 bases. This CDR3 comprises 18 residues.

This clonotype was seen repeatedly, ten times or more. The CDR3 spells CASSYSGKTGELFF. In nucleotides, the CDR3 is TGTGCCAGCAGTTACTCAGGGAAGACCGGGGAGCTGTTTTTT. The chain uses TRBV6-5 and TRBJ2-2; no definite D call. Germline assignment: CDR1 MNHEY and CDR2 SVGAGI. The CDR3 spans 14 residues. With 0 bases removed from V and 5 bases from J, the gap between germline ends came to 7 bases.

This clonotype occurred many times. This chain links TRBV5-1 with TRBJ2-7; D tentatively fits TRBD1 or TRBD2 (5 bases each). This CDR3 spans 14 amino acids. Germline V gene sequence: CDR1 SGHRS, CDR2 YFSETQ. Trimming removed 4 bases from V and 5 bases from J, with 16 bases in between. CDR3 DNA: TGCGCCAGCAGCCCGACGTGGGGGTCCCACGAGCAGTACTTC. This sequence encodes CASSPTWGSHEQYF.

The chain combines TRBV5-3 with TRBJ2-5; no reliable D call. TRBV5-3 falls under the ORF class, with uncertain function. The CDR3 contains 14 residues. Trimming took off 8 bases at V and 5 bases at J, with 19 bases between the two ends. The CDR3 region is CASGKPRASETQYF. DNA of the CDR3: TGTGCCAGCGGCAAACCCCGGGCCAGCGAGACCCAGTACTTC.